These 13 T cell receptor beta chains were all obtained from the same sample, sequenced in a study of cytomegalovirus exposure and HLA in healthy donors. Vbeta (60) and Jbeta (13) primers were used in the PCR. The data were produced by immunoSEQ multiplex PCR, yet TCRdb's version contains in-frame clones alone and is incomplete. This table holds about 70,000 clones. Sequenced sample: PBMCs. The receptors were sampled from a female donor in good health and CMV-seropositive.

Written as DNA, the CDR3 is TGTGCCAGCAGCTGGGGAGGGACTGAAGCTTTCTTT. This translates into CASSWGGTEAFF. The rearrangement joins TRBV5-6 to TRBJ1-1; unclear D gene. V lost 3 bases and J 5 bases, leaving 8 bases between the germline ends. CDR1 and CDR2 from the germline V gene are SGHDT and YYEEEE. The CDR3 is 12 residues long.

The chain uses TRBV5-5 and TRBJ2-7; 8 bases align to TRBD2. Germline-derived CDR1 and CDR2 are SGHKS and YYEKEE (reference sequence). There are 14 residues in the CDR3. V shed 4 bases and J 4 bases; nucleotides not matched to a gene: 7. The CDR3, as DNA: TGTGCCAGCAGCGGCGGGGGACTAGGTTACGAGCAGTACTTC. It yields the protein CASSGGGLGYEQYF.

The gene calls are TRBV7-9 and TRBJ2-1; TRBD2 matches 13 bases. CDR3 size: 15 residues. From germline, CDR1 is SEHNR and CDR2 FQNEAQ (reference sequence). Losses at the gene ends were 5 bases for V and 5 bases for J; bases not matched to a gene: 3. This chain's CDR3 is CASSPGTSGDNEQFF. The CDR3 bases are TGTGCCAGCAGCCCCGGGACTAGCGGGGACAATGAGCAGTTCTTC.

CDR3 DNA: TGTGCCAGCGCGGCCCCCGGCAGGGACTACGAGCAGTACTTC. Amino acids: CASAAPGRDYEQYF. The chain recombines TRBV6-5 with TRBJ2-7; D is perhaps TRBD1 (5 bases). Trimming left V 8 bases short and J 3 bases short, with 17 bases between. The CDR3 is made up of 14 amino acids. CDR1 is MNHEY and CDR2 is SVGAGI in the germline V gene.

The rearrangement uses TRBV7-9 and TRBJ1-1; D is undetermined. The germline gives CDR1 SEHNR, CDR2 FQNEAQ (reference sequence). Trimming left V 5 bases short and J 1 base short, with 8 bases between. This CDR3 comprises 13 residues. The CDR3 nucleotides are TGTGCCAGCAGCCCGTCGGGGAACACTGAAGCTTTCTTT. Residues: CASSPSGNTEAFF.

V and J are TRBV19 and TRBJ2-7; D gene ambiguous. Germline V gene sequence: CDR1 LNHDA, CDR2 SQIVND (reference sequence). The length of the CDR3 is 13 residues. V was shortened by 2 bases and J by 0 bases, with 5 bases between the two germline ends. The CDR3: CASSIQVSYEQYF. In DNA, the CDR3 is TGTGCCAGTAGTATACAGGTCTCCTACGAGCAGTACTTC.

The chain has TRBV18 and TRBJ1-3; TRBD1 might be the D (6 bases). Germline CDR1 KGHSH, CDR2 LQKENI. Trimming shortened V by 4 bases and J by 0 bases, and 16 bases separated the two germline ends. CDR3 size: 17 residues. The CDR3 loop reads CASSLEGHLSSGNTIYF. The CDR3 nucleotides read TGTGCCAGCTCACTAGAGGGACACTTGAGCTCTGGAAACACCATATATTTT.

In DNA, the CDR3 is TGTGCCAGCAGTTCCCGGACTAGCGGCCCCTACAATGAGCAGTTCTTC. As protein: CASSSRTSGPYNEQFF. The chain employs TRBV27 and TRBJ2-1; TRBD2 agrees at 10 bases. CDR3 length: 16 amino acids. V lost 4 bases, J lost 2 bases, and 5 bases stayed unmatched. Germline V gene sequence: CDR1 MNHEY, CDR2 SMNVEV (reference sequence).

The chain joins TRBV7-9 to TRBJ1-2, with TRBD1 identical over 8 bases. CDR3 size: 14 residues. Germline-derived CDR1 and CDR2 are SEHNR and FQNEAQ (reference sequence). V was clipped by 3 bases and J by 7 bases; unmatched bases: 7. Here the CDR3 reads CASSFAQQGGGYTF. CDR3 DNA: TGTGCCAGCAGCTTTGCGCAACAGGGGGGTGGCTACACCTTC. The variable domain in full, completed from reference TRBV7-9 and TRBJ1-2, reads DTGVSQNPRHKITKRGQNVTFRCDPISEHNRLYWYRQTLGQGPEFLTYFQNEAQLEKSRLLSDRFSAERPKGSFSTLEIQRTEQGDSAMYLCASSFAQQGGGYTFGSGTRLTVV.

J is TRBJ2-1 and V is TRBV28; 9 nucleotides agree with TRBD1. Germline lookup yields CDR1 MDHEN and CDR2 SYDVKM. Trimming at V came to 5 bases and at J to 6 bases, leaving 11 bases not matched to a gene. The CDR3 is 16 residues long. The CDR3 sequence is CASSAADRGSTNEQFF. The DNA of the CDR3 is TGTGCCAGCAGTGCTGCGGACAGGGGATCTACCAATGAGCAGTTCTTC. The full variable domain, its missing parts supplied by reference TRBV28 and TRBJ2-1, is DVKVTQSSRYLVKRTGEKVFLECVQDMDHENMFWYRQDPGLGLRLIYFSYDVKMKEKGDIPEGYSVSREKKERFSLILESASTNQTSMYLCASSAADRGSTNEQFFGPGTRLTVL.

This chain uses TRBV27 with TRBJ1-2; no firm D call. The V gene's germline CDR1 is MNHEY and CDR2 SMNVEV (reference sequence). V lost 6 bases to trimming and J lost 4 bases, with 12 bases between them. The CDR3 runs to 13 residues. Here the CDR3 DNA reads TGTGCCAGCAGGGGCCCAGGAGGCTATGGCTACACCTTC. Amino acids: CASRGPGGYGYTF.

This chain's CDR3 is CAWSRPDYNEKLFF. The CDR3 DNA sequence: TGTGCCTGGAGTCGCCCGGACTATAATGAAAAACTGTTTTTT. This sequence joins TRBV30 and TRBJ1-4; D gene unclear. Trimming removed 2 bases at V and 4 bases at J, with 11 bases between. The CDR3 length is 14 residues. Germline CDR1 GTSNPN, CDR2 SVGIG (reference sequence). Combining the CDR3 with reference TRBV30 and TRBJ1-4 gives the whole variable domain SQTIHQWPATLVQPVGSPLSLECTVEGTSNPNLYWYRQAAGRGLQLLFYSVGIGQISSEVPQNLSASRPQDRQFILSSKKLLLSDSGFYLCAWSRPDYNEKLFFGSGTQLSVL.

The CDR3 bases are TGTGCCAGCAGCTTAGGGACAGCAGATCAGCCCCAGCATTTT. Protein: CASSLGTADQPQHF. V gene TRBV7-6 combines with J gene TRBJ1-5, with D perhaps TRBD1 (6 bases). CDR3 size: 14 residues. Germline CDR1 reads SGHVS; CDR2 reads FNYEAQ. V lost 1 base and J lost 5, with 9 bases in between. The full variable domain, with the rest looked up from reference TRBV7-6 and TRBJ1-5, is GAGVSQSPRYKVTKRGQDVALRCDPISGHVSLYWYRQALGQGPEFLTYFNYEAQQDKSGLPNDRFSAERPEGSISTLTIQRTEQRDSAMYRCASSLGTADQPQHFGDGTRLSIL.